This T cell receptor (beta chain) was sequenced for a study of cytomegalovirus exposure and HLA in healthy donors (dated by TCRdb to the late 2010s). Background on the whole study: In an earlier analysis of several hundred of the donors, 250 to 350 Gb of sequence data and approximately 120 million unique TCR beta sequences from 180 million or so T cells were reported. Along with the roughly 710-subject first cohort, a separate validation cohort of 120 different subjects was used. Every repertoire in the discovery cohort had been generated on one and the same sequencing platform. Among the roughly 400 genotyped donors, around 81% belonged to the genetic ancestry cluster associated with self-reported Caucasian donors. An early release covering more than 500 HLA-typed donors comprised 300 to 350 gigabases of sequencing data and 85 million to 100 million unique TCR sequences. The study combined high-throughput TCR immunosequencing, statistical association of individual TCRs with disease status, and machine learning to predict cytomegalovirus infection status. In a later genetic analysis, genome-wide SNP genotypes for about 55% of the roughly 700 donors were used, and that subset was treated as a discovery cohort. HLA typing covered class I and class II loci at four-digit resolution. The T cell repertoires of under 750 subjects were profiled by immunosequencing and related to cytomegalovirus serostatus. A handful of DR-DQ haplotypes were treated as single units for association and clustering because of strong linkage in the cohort. The later analysis used no new phenotypic data to find candidate immune exposures, relying instead on TCR beta sequences and their occurrence across donors. An earlier analysis of 450 to 750 of the donors used high-throughput TCR beta sequencing to judge whether each TCR beta V gene segment behaved as functional or pseudogenic. To study patterns of TCR occurrence, a later analysis re-analyzed previously published TCR beta repertoires from 550 to 800 donors and added high-resolution HLA genotyping. The study aimed to test whether cataloging public T cell receptors could reveal signatures of past pathogen exposure. Among several hundred genotyped donors of the cohort, an average of about 240,000 unique TCR beta nucleotide sequences was sequenced per donor, of which about 18% were non-productive. Donor age, sex, ethnicity and CMV serostatus were compiled alongside the repertoire data. The number of donors typed differed by locus, with roughly 620-630 for A, B, C, DRB1 and DQB1, roughly 520 for DQA1, 600 to 610 for DPA1, and 400 to 490 for DPB1.

Here is what the overall study found, with its caveats: Linkage disequilibrium might explain the correlated functional status among segregating V segments, but an unknown experimental factor could not be ruled out. A further reported finding was that TCR beta sequences accurately predicted the HLA-A and HLA-B alleles for most subjects in the first cohort. Only TCR beta chains were sequenced in this cohort, and the absence of alpha or paired-chain data limited detectable features. A cluster of highly shared sequence variants was judged likely to represent a technical artifact of the sequencing pipeline. A later analysis associated 17,000 or so TCR beta sequences with specific HLA alleles at a false discovery rate of 0.05. According to a later analysis, most CMV-associated TCR beta chains appeared to be HLA-restricted, and the HLA associations seemed to be driven largely by CMV exposure. CMV serostatus was the only immune exposure information available for the cohort. A few of the identified cytomegalovirus-associated TCR beta chains were confirmed in vitro to be specific for cytomegalovirus antigens. The 87-base-pair reads could not distinguish some IMGT-functional V segments, including TRBV6-2 and TRBV6-3, so those segments were excluded. In a later genetic analysis, fewer N-insertions in productive TCRs were reported among donors in an Asian-associated ancestry cluster than the roughly 700-donor mean. According to a later analysis, parvovirus B19, influenza, CMV and Epstein-Barr virus appeared linked to several top co-occurrence clusters. An earlier analysis of approximately 530 of the donors showed that most TCR beta V segments appeared in productive rearrangements either about 87% or about 30% of the time, which broadly matched IMGT annotations. Roughly uniform sequencing depth across donors was assumed in presence/absence analyses, although this assumption may not hold. According to the authors, the approach could potentially be generalized to other disease states and immunological phenotypes. The study listed 150 to 200 TCR beta chains as associated with cytomegalovirus. Across donors, most TCR sequences were observed very rarely, whereas some public TCRs were present in many individuals. Strong co-occurrence of HLA alleles, especially DR and DQ, made assigning TCR associations to individual alleles difficult. Because HLA typing was missing for some donors at each locus, association tests included only the typed subset. A later analysis found that TCR association rates varied across HLA loci, with DRB1 alleles showing the most associated TCRs and HLA-C alleles the fewest. Approximately 16 rarely observed V segments, including chromosome 9 orphons, were excluded from the earlier analysis of several hundred of the donors because counts were too low. In both the original and validation cohorts, the classifier was reported to diagnose cytomegalovirus status with high specificity and sensitivity. In a later genetic analysis, a missense DCLRE1C variant was associated with V-gene and J-gene trimming of TCR beta chains, and the association was replicated in an independent cohort. In a later analysis, HLA-associated TCR beta chains showed more clonal expansion and lower generation probabilities than non-associated chains that were equally common.

About this clone itself: It has no known antigen specificity. There are no base qualities to consult, and no much larger clone falls within one base.

From the germline V gene, CDR1 is SGHDT and CDR2 is YYEEEE. From the cysteine through the phenylalanine, the CDR3 covers 14 amino acids. Only the CDR3 part of the read is kept: 42 bases, read in frame from the first base. Trimming takes 5 bases off V and 3 bases off J; junction bases not matched to a gene: 4. The library was obtained by the immunoSEQ multiplex PCR assay. A mixture of 60 forward primers for TCR Vbeta segments and 13 reverse primers for TCR Jbeta segments was used in the multiplex PCR. Amplification of the CDR3 region of rearranged TCR beta genes was performed with a multiplex PCR assay on genomic DNA. The Illumina HiSeq System was used to sequence the amplified TCR beta libraries as 87-base-pair reads. The authors' pipeline ran thus. Across the roughly 700 repertoires, a later analysis counted some 81 million unique TCR beta chains, about 10 million of which were shared by at least two donors. A nearest-neighbor algorithm error-corrected the raw reads and collapsed the reads into unique sequences, merging closely related sequences to remove PCR and sequencing errors. V, D and J gene segments were assigned by aligning CDR3 sequences to IMGT reference sequences. Each retained sequence needed at least a six-nucleotide match to both a V gene segment and a J gene segment. A rearrangement counted as productive if the CDR3 had no stop codons and remained in frame with V and J, and every other rearrangement counted as non-productive. Following IMGT convention, CDR3 was defined as the stretch from the second conserved V-encoded cysteine to the conserved J-encoded phenylalanine. In an earlier analysis of more than 550 of the donors, sequences lacking an unambiguous match to a single V gene segment were excluded. In an earlier analysis of several hundred of the donors, a V segment was called functional when productive rearrangements were above 56.7%, and segregating when the standard deviation between donors exceeded 5%. To diagnose cytomegalovirus status from the catalog of TCR beta chain sequences, a statistical classification framework was built. In a later analysis, TCR nucleotide sequences were compared against IMGT/GENE-DB human TR gene sequences so that V and J genes could be assigned. The TCRdist pipeline was used in a later analysis to assign CDR3 sequences and most-parsimonious VDJ recombination scenarios. In a later analysis, each TCR beta chain was defined by its CDR3 amino acid sequence together with its V-gene family, and reads lacking a unique V-gene family were excluded. A later analysis removed nearly 600 highly shared, low-generation-probability nucleotide sequences to deal with suspected cross-contamination and a sequencing artifact. In a later analysis, a clonal expansion index for each public chain was calculated from normalized within-repertoire ranks of inferred template counts. In a later analysis, generation probabilities were computed using a VDJ recombination model fitted to out-of-frame rearrangements, and the results were checked against IGoR. A later analysis scored TCR-TCR, TCR-HLA and TCR-CMV co-occurrence with hypergeometric tests, applying a repertoire-size bias correction to TCR pairs. False discovery rates were estimated in a later analysis by permuting HLA or CMV assignments 20 times. In a later analysis, co-occurring TCRs were grouped using DBSCAN, and TCRdist sequence similarity was added for clustering within HLA-allele-positive subsets. Repertoires with fewer than 30,000 or more than 120,000 public chains were left out of co-occurrence clustering, as were a handful of repertoires with anomalous nucleotide sharing. The table was pulled from immuneACCESS by TCRdb, which kept in-frame rearrangements only. Such tables lose some clones; where checked, under half of the loss comes from unresolved V genes, and the rest has no known cause. The D gene and trimming were derived from the DNA, and the V and J assignments and clone size from that table. Counted in this sample were 100,000 to 150,000 clones; around two thirds of them appeared once. Roughly 8.2% of the sample comes from the top ten.

The cohort was made up of 500 to 850 healthy bone marrow donors. All cohort members were sampled while nominally healthy, although unrecorded immune exposures were likely present. The donor was CMV seropositive and was included in the group of some 290 seropositive cohort members. Each donor provided a peripheral blood sample, and peripheral blood mononuclear cells were used for TCR beta sequencing. Genomic DNA extraction from the blood cell samples was performed with the Qiagen DNeasy Blood Extraction Kit. This receptor was obtained from a woman between 35 and 50 years old in good health and CMV-seropositive. What was sequenced was PBMCs. This sequence uses TRBV5-6 and TRBJ1-4; 7 of the junction bases match TRBD1. The DNA is as follows: TGTGCCAGCAGGAACAGGGGTTCTAATGAAAAACTGTTTTTT. This is translated as CASRNRGSNEKLFF.